A single sample is the source of the 7 T cell receptor beta chains below, sequenced in a study of blood T cell repertoires in COVID-19. This table comes from immunoSEQ multiplex PCR, and its TCRdb copy is limited to in-frame clones, with some not included. The table has about 29,000 clones, roughly nine tenths seen once. The sequencing input was peripheral blood. The receptors here all came from a human donor in a cohort sampled during active COVID-19.

The chain is built from TRBV5-4 and TRBJ1-5; a weak D match, TRBD1 (6 bases). This CDR3 comprises 14 residues. Germline loops: CDR1 SGHNT, CDR2 YYREEE (reference sequence). The germline V and J ends were trimmed by 0 bases and 2 bases, with 6 bases remaining between them. DNA for the CDR3: TGTGCCAGCAGCTTGGCAGGGGGCAATCAGCCCCAGCATTTT. Translating gives CASSLAGGNQPQHF.

The V call is TRBV29-1, the J call TRBJ2-5, with unresolved D. CDR1 is SQVTM, CDR2 ANQGSEA, per germline. The CDR3 totals 14 residues. Trimming removed 1 base from V and 3 bases from J, with 12 bases in between. CDR3 coding DNA: TGCAGCGTTGAAGGCGTCGAGCTGAAAGAGACCCAGTACTTC. Amino acids: CSVEGVELKETQYF. Full variable domain (missing parts from reference TRBV29-1 and TRBJ2-5): SAVISQKPSRDICQRGTSLTIQCQVDSQVTMMFWYRQQPGQSLTLIATANQGSEATYESGFVIDKFPISRPNLTFSTLTVSNMSPEDSSIYLCSVEGVELKETQYFGPGTRLLVL.

V and J are TRBV7-6 and TRBJ1-2; unclear D gene. CDR3 size: 15 residues. V gave up 5 bases and J gave up 1 base, with 14 bases separating them. Germline CDR1 SGHVS, CDR2 FNYEAQ. The CDR3 sequence: CASSQTAGSNYGYTF. CDR3 DNA sequence: TGTGCCAGCAGCCAGACGGCCGGGAGTAACTATGGCTACACCTTC.

The chain uses TRBV13 and TRBJ2-7; 9 positions match TRBD1. The J segment lost 3 bases and the V segment lost 5 bases, leaving 5 bases of the junction unmatched. Germline V gives CDR1 PRHDT, CDR2 FYEKMQ (reference sequence). The CDR3 spans 14 residues. CDR3 in amino acids: CASSIQTGGYEQYF. The CDR3 bases are TGTGCCAGCAGCATACAGACAGGGGGCTACGAGCAGTACTTC.

The chain joins TRBV7-7 to TRBJ2-2, with D perhaps TRBD1 (6 bases). Trimming took 1 base from V and 7 from J, leaving 13 bases between them. Germline V gene sequence: CDR1 SSHAT, CDR2 FNYEAQ (reference sequence). This CDR3 has 15 residues. The CDR3 DNA is TGTGCCAGCAGCTTAGACGCAGGGGTGAACGGGGAGCTGTTTTTT. As protein: CASSLDAGVNGELFF.

This sequence joins TRBV5-1 and TRBJ1-5; unclear D gene. CDR1 and CDR2 (germline): SGHRS, YFSETQ. With 0 bases removed from V and 4 bases from J, the gap between germline ends came to 8 bases. This CDR3 contains 14 residues. CDR3 residues: CASSLVGGNQPQHF. The CDR3 DNA follows: TGCGCCAGCAGCTTGGTGGGAGGGAATCAGCCCCAGCATTTT.

The chain has TRBV18 and TRBJ2-3; 9 bases agree with TRBD2. V shed 6 bases, J shed 2 bases, and the junction held 21 bases outside the gene matches. The germline gives CDR1 KGHSH, CDR2 LQKENI. The CDR3 contains 20 residues. CDR3 sequence: CASSRNSPAGGAGYTDTQYF. The CDR3 coding sequence is TGTGCCAGCTCCAGAAATAGCCCAGCGGGGGGTGCCGGGTACACAGATACGCAGTATTTT.